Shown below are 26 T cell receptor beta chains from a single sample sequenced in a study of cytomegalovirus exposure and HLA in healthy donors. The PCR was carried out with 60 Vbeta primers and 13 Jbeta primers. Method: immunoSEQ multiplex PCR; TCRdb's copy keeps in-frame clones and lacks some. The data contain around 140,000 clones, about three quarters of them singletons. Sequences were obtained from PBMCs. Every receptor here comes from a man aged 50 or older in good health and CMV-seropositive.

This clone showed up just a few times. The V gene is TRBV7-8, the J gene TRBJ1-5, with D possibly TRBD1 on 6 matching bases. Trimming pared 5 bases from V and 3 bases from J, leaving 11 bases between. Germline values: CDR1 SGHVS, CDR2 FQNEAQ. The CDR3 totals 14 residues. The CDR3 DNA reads TGTGCCAGCAGCCGTGGACAGTCCAATCAGCCCCAGCATTTT. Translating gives CASSRGQSNQPQHF.

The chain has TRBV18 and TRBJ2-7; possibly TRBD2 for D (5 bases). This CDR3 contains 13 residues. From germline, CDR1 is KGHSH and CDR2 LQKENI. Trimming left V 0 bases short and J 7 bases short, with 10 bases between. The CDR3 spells CASSPPSGVEQYF. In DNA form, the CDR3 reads TGTGCCAGCTCACCACCAAGCGGCGTTGAGCAGTACTTC.

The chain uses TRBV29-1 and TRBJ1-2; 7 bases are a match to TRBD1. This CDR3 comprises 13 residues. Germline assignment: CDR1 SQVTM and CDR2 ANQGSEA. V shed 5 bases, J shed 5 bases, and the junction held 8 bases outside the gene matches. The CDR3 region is CSVPRGLGYGYTF. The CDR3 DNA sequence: TGCAGCGTTCCCAGGGGGTTGGGATATGGCTACACCTTC. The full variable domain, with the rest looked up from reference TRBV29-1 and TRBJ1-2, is SAVISQKPSRDICQRGTSLTIQCQVDSQVTMMFWYRQQPGQSLTLIATANQGSEATYESGFVIDKFPISRPNLTFSTLTVSNMSPEDSSIYLCSVPRGLGYGYTFGSGTRLTVV.

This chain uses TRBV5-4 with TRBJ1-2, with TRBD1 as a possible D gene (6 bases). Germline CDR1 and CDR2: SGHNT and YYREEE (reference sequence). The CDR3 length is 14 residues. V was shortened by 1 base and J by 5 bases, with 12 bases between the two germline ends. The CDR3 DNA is TGTGCCAGCAGCTTGAAACAGGGCCAATATGGCTACACCTTC. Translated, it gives CASSLKQGQYGYTF.

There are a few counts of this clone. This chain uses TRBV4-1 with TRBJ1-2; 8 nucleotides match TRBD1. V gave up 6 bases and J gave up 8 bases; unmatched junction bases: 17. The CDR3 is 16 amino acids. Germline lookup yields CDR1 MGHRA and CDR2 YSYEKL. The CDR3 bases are TGCGCCAGCAGTCCGACCCCGGGACAGGTTGATCGGGGCTACACCTTC. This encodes CASSPTPGQVDRGYTF.

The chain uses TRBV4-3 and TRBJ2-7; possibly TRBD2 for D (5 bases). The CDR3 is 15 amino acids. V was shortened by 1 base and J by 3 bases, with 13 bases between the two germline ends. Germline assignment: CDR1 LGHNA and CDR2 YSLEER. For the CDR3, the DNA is TGCGCCAGCAGCCAAGGAGAGGGCGGCTACTACGAGCAGTACTTC. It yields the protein CASSQGEGGYYEQYF.

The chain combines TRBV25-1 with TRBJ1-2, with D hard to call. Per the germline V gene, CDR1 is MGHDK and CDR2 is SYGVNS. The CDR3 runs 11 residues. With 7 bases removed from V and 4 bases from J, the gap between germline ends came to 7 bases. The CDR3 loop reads CASMASYGYTF. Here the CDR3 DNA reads TGTGCCAGCATGGCCAGCTATGGCTACACCTTC.

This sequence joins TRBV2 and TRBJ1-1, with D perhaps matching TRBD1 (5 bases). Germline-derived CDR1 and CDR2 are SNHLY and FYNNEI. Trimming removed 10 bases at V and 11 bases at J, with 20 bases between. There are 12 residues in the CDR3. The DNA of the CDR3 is TGTGCCACTTTCCTTGGACAAGCTCGCGCTTTCTTT. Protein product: CATFLGQARAFF. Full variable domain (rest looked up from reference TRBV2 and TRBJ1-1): EPEVTQTPSHQVTQMGQEVILRCVPISNHLYFYWYRQILGQKVEFLVSFYNNEISEKSEIFDDQFSVERPDGSNFTLKIRSTKLEDSAMYFCATFLGQARAFFGQGTRLTVV.

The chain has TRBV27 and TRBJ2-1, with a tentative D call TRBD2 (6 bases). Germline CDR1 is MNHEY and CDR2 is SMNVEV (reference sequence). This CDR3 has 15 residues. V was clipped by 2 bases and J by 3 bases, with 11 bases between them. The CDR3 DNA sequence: TGTGCCAGCAGTTTAATTGCGGGGAACTACAATGAGCAGTTCTTC. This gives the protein CASSLIAGNYNEQFF.

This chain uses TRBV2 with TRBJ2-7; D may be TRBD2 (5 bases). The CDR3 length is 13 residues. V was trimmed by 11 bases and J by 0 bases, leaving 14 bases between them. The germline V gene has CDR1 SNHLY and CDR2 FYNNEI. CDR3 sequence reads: CAGSSGVSYEQYF. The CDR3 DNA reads TGTGCCGGCTCGTCCGGGGTCTCCTACGAGCAGTACTTC.

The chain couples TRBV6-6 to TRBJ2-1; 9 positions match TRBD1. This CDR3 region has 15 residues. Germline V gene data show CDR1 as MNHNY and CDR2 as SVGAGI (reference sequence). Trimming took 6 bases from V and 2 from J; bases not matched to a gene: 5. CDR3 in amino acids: CASSPGTGPYNEQFF. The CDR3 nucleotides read TGTGCCAGCAGCCCCGGGACAGGGCCCTACAATGAGCAGTTCTTC.

The CDR3 spells CASSVFGHFDEQYF. The CDR3 bases are TGTGCCAGCAGCGTATTCGGACACTTCGACGAGCAGTACTTC. The gene calls are TRBV9 and TRBJ2-7; D is perhaps TRBD1 (5 bases). This CDR3 region has 14 residues. V was clipped by 1 base and J by 5 bases, with 13 bases between them. CDR1 and CDR2 from the germline V gene are SGDLS and YYNGEE. Variable domain in full (rest from reference TRBV9 and TRBJ2-7): DSGVTQTPKHLITATGQRVTLRCSPRSGDLSVYWYQQSLDQGLQFLIQYYNGEERAKGNILERFSAQQFPDLHSELNLSSLELGDSALYFCASSVFGHFDEQYFGPGTRLTVT.

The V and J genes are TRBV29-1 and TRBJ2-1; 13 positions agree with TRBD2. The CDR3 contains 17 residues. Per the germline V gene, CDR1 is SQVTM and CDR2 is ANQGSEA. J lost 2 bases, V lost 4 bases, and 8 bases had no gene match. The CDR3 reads CSVVPRGLAGAYNEQFF. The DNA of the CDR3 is TGCAGCGTTGTTCCTCGCGGACTAGCGGGAGCCTACAATGAGCAGTTCTTC.

Written as DNA, the CDR3 is TGTGCCAGCAGCTTTGTATATAGCTCACAAGAGACCCAGTACTTC. It yields the protein CASSFVYSSQETQYF. The chain recombines TRBV5-6 with TRBJ2-5; D remains unclear. The ends were cut back, 2 bases at V and 2 bases at J, with 13 bases in the middle. CDR1 is SGHDT and CDR2 is YYEEEE in the germline V gene. CDR3 length: 15 amino acids.

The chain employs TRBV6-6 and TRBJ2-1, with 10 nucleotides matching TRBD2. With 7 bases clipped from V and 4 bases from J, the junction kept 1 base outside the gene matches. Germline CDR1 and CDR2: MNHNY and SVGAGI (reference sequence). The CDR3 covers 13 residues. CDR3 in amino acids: CASILAGYNEQFF. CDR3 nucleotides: TGTGCCAGCATACTAGCGGGGTACAATGAGCAGTTCTTC.

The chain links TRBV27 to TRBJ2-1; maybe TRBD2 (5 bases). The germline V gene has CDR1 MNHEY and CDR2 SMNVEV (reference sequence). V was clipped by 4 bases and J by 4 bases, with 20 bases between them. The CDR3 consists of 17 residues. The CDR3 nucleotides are TGTGCCAGCAGTTACTCCAGCCGGGGAGTAGGGTACAATGAGCAGTTCTTC. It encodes CASSYSSRGVGYNEQFF.

The DNA for the CDR3 is TGTGCCAGCAGCGATCCCGGGACAGGGTCCTCCTACGAGCAGTACTTC. Protein product: CASSDPGTGSSYEQYF. The V and J genes are TRBV11-3 and TRBJ2-7, with 9 bases identical to TRBD1. The germline V gene has CDR1 SGHNT and CDR2 YENEEA. The length of the CDR3 is 16 residues. V trimming: 5 bases; J trimming: 0 bases; junction bases outside the gene matches: 8.

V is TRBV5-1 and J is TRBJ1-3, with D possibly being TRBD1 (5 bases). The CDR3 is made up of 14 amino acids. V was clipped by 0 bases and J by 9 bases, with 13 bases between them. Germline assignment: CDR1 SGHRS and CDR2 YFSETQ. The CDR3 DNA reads TGCGCCAGCAGCTTGGATGGGGGACTGAGCACCATATATTTT. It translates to CASSLDGGLSTIYF.

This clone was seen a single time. In DNA form, the CDR3 reads TGTGCCAGCACCACCTGGGGACATAACTACGAGCAGTACTTC. Protein sequence: CASTTWGHNYEQYF. The chain links TRBV11-2 to TRBJ2-7; D is possibly TRBD1 (6 bases). V dropped 7 bases and J dropped 3 bases, with 16 bases sitting between them. The V gene's germline CDR1 is SGHAT and CDR2 FQNNGV. This CDR3 region has 14 residues.

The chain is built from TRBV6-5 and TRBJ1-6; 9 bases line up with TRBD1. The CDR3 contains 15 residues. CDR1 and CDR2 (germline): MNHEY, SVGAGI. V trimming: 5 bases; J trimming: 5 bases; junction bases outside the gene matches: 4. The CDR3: CASSTGQGDNSPLHF. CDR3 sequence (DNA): TGTGCCAGCAGTACGGGACAGGGTGATAATTCACCCCTCCACTTT.

The CDR3 region is CASSLDSGRANEQFF. The CDR3 region has the DNA TGTGCCAGCAGCTTAGATAGCGGGAGGGCCAATGAGCAGTTCTTC. The chain couples TRBV11-1 to TRBJ2-1; 11 bases match TRBD2. Germline loops: CDR1 SGHAT, CDR2 FQDESV (reference sequence). With V trimmed by 1 base and J by 6 bases, 2 bases remained unmatched. CDR3 length: 15 residues.

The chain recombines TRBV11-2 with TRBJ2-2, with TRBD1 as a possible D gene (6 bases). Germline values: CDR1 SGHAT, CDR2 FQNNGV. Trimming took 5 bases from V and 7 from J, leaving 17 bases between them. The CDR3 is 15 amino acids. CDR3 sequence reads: CASSQQGSWGGELFF. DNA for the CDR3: TGTGCCAGCAGCCAACAGGGAAGTTGGGGCGGGGAGCTGTTTTTT.

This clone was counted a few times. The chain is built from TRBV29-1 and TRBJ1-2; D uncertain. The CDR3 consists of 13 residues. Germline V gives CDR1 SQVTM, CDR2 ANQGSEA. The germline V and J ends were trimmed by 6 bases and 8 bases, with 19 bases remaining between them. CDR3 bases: TGCAGCGTCGAGCCGGACTGGACGGGAGGCTACACCTTC. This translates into CSVEPDWTGGYTF.

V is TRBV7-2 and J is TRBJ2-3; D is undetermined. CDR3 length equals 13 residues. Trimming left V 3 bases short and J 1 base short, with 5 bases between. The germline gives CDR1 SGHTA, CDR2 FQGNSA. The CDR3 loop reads CASSFQGTDTQYF. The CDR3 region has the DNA TGTGCCAGCAGCTTCCAGGGCACAGATACGCAGTATTTT.

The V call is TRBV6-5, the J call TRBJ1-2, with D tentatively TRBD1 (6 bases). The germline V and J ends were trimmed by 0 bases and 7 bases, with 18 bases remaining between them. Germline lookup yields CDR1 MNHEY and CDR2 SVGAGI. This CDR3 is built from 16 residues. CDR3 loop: CASSYSNDRGALGYTF. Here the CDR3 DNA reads TGTGCCAGCAGTTACTCAAATGACCGGGGGGCGCTTGGCTACACCTTC.

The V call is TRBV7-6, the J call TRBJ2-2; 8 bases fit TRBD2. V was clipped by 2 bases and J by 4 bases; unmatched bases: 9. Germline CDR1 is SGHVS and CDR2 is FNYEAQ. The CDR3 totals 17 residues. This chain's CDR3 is CASSLQGGGPTTGELFF. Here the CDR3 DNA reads TGTGCCAGCAGCTTACAGGGCGGGGGGCCAACCACCGGGGAGCTGTTTTTT.